The 17 T cell receptor beta chains presented below share a single source sample, sequenced in a study of a mutant IDH1 vaccine in newly diagnosed glioma (dated by TCRdb to the early 2020s). The library was made by the immunoSEQ multiplex PCR assay. TCRdb provides this immuneACCESS table in a form limited to in-frame rearrangements. Some clones are lacking; in checked studies, under half of them reflect an unresolved V gene, and why the rest are absent is not known. A total of 50,000 to 70,000 clones appear in this sample, over 70% of them only once. About an eighth of the sample is in the top ten clones. These TCRs' antigens remain unknown. The meaning of the sample's time point label: week 23, last vaccination. Every vaccine dose consisted of 300 ug of a 20-mer mutant IDH1 peptide in Montanide, administered subcutaneously together with topical imiquimod. Sequencing used PBMCs, obtained from a glioma patient whose treatment included an IDH1 peptide vaccine. These receptors came from a young man with glioma.

V usage is TRBV5-1 and J usage is TRBJ1-3; D is ambiguous. V shed 0 bases and J shed 5 bases, with 9 bases lying between them. The CDR3 runs to 14 residues. From germline, CDR1 is SGHRS and CDR2 YFSETQ. The CDR3 loop is CASSLDTGRNTIYF. The CDR3 DNA is TGCGCCAGCAGCTTGGATACTGGCAGAAACACCATATATTTT.

This sequence joins TRBV5-1 and TRBJ2-1; 7 bases align to TRBD2. V gave up 4 bases and J gave up 3 bases; unmatched junction bases: 10. The CDR3 is made up of 16 amino acids. Germline CDR1 SGHRS, CDR2 YFSETQ. The CDR3 loop is CASSPDPSGGYNEQFF. The CDR3 DNA reads as TGCGCCAGCAGCCCGGACCCTAGCGGAGGCTACAATGAGCAGTTCTTC.

The chain has TRBV7-9 and TRBJ2-5, with TRBD1 as a possible D gene (6 bases). This CDR3 is built from 16 residues. Trimming pared 5 bases from V and 2 bases from J, leaving 18 bases between. Germline CDR1 SEHNR, CDR2 FQNEAQ (reference sequence). As DNA, the CDR3 is TGTGCCAGCAGCGGATCCGGGGACATCCGACAAGAGACCCAGTACTTC. Residues: CASSGSGDIRQETQYF.

The CDR3 nucleotides are TGTGCCAGCAGCTTGGGAGGGCGACAGGGGGCATACGAGCAGTACTTC. The encoded protein is CASSLGGRQGAYEQYF. This chain links TRBV5-5 with TRBJ2-5; 10 bases are a match to TRBD1. TRBJ2-7 explains the end of the DNA better; the J call may be wrong. The CDR3 has 16 residues. Looked up from germline, CDR1 is SGHKS and CDR2 is YYEKEE (reference sequence).

This chain's CDR3 is CASSAPGIGKSEDTEAFF. CDR3 bases: TGTGCCAGCAGCGCGCCGGGAATCGGAAAGTCAGAGGACACTGAAGCTTTCTTT. The V and J genes are TRBV5-6 and TRBJ1-1; no firm D call. The CDR3 spans 18 residues. CDR1 SGHDT and CDR2 YYEEEE come from the germline V gene. V was shortened by 4 bases and J by 3 bases, with 25 bases between the two germline ends. The complete variable domain, with remaining parts taken from reference TRBV5-6 and TRBJ1-1, reads DAGVTQSPTHLIKTRGQQVTLRCSPKSGHDTVSWYQQALGQGPQFIFQYYEEEERQRGNFPDRFSGHQFPNYSSELNVNALLLGDSALYLCASSAPGIGKSEDTEAFFGQGTRLTVV.

This chain joins TRBV10-3 and TRBJ1-1; D is undetermined. The V gene lost 7 bases and the J gene lost 1 base, with 16 bases spanning the gap. This CDR3 has 15 residues. Germline values: CDR1 ENHRY, CDR2 SYGVKD. CDR3 in DNA: TGTGCCATCAATCCCGAGGGCTTAGGGAACACTGAAGCTTTCTTT. Translated: CAINPEGLGNTEAFF.

This chain links TRBV5-4 with TRBJ2-2; D tentatively reads TRBD1 or TRBD2 (5 bases each). CDR3 size: 16 residues. V was cut by 4 bases and J by 3 bases, with 16 bases left in between. The germline gives CDR1 SGHNT, CDR2 YYREEE (reference sequence). CDR3 protein: CASSIRDGAHTGELFF. In DNA form, the CDR3 reads TGTGCCAGCAGCATCCGGGACGGAGCCCACACCGGGGAGCTGTTTTTT.

This clone was recorded once. The chain employs TRBV5-1 and TRBJ2-7; TRBD1 matches at 11 bases. The V gene end was trimmed by 3 bases and the J gene end by 3 bases; junction bases not matched to a gene: 5. The germline gives CDR1 SGHRS, CDR2 YFSETQ. This CDR3 contains 15 residues. The CDR3 reads CASSSLGTGGYEQYF. For the CDR3, the DNA is TGCGCCAGCAGCTCACTGGGGACAGGGGGCTACGAGCAGTACTTC.

This clone came up a few times. The chain uses TRBV30 and TRBJ1-4, with D unclear. The CDR3 has 14 residues. Per the germline V gene, CDR1 is GTSNPN and CDR2 is SVGIG (reference sequence). The V end lost 1 base, the J end lost 4 bases, and 10 bases lay between the germline ends. CDR3 loop: CAWSETWLNEKLFF. CDR3 coding DNA: TGTGCCTGGAGTGAGACCTGGCTTAATGAAAAACTGTTTTTT.

This rearrangement joins TRBV9 to TRBJ1-1; maybe TRBD1 (5 bases). Germline V lookup: CDR1 SGDLS, CDR2 YYNGEE. V was cut by 4 bases and J by 3 bases, with 16 bases left in between. The CDR3 has 15 amino acids. The CDR3 reads CASSRRLGGDTEAFF. The CDR3 nucleotides read TGTGCCAGCAGCCGGAGACTGGGGGGTGACACTGAAGCTTTCTTT. Supplemented by reference TRBV9 and TRBJ1-1, the full variable domain reads DSGVTQTPKHLITATGQRVTLRCSPRSGDLSVYWYQQSLDQGLQFLIQYYNGEERAKGNILERFSAQQFPDLHSELNLSSLELGDSALYFCASSRRLGGDTEAFFGQGTRLTVV.

The gene calls are TRBV9 and TRBJ1-2; TRBD1 might be the D (5 bases). This CDR3 is 15 amino acids long. The V gene's germline CDR1 is SGDLS and CDR2 YYNGEE. V was pared by 0 bases and J by 4 bases, with 13 bases between. The CDR3 bases are TGTGCCAGCAGCGTAGATAAAGGGGAAGGCTATGGCTACACCTTC. Translating it yields CASSVDKGEGYGYTF.

The rearrangement uses TRBV7-2 and TRBJ1-2, with D unclear. The CDR3 consists of 14 residues. CDR1 SGHTA and CDR2 FQGNSA come from the germline V gene. Deletions cut 1 base from V and 3 bases from J, with 9 bases between. The DNA of the CDR3 is TGTGCCAGCAGCTTAGACTCGGGTCACTATGGCTACACCTTC. It yields the protein CASSLDSGHYGYTF.

The chain employs TRBV7-2 and TRBJ1-1; D not resolved. The CDR3 is 11 amino acids. Germline V lookup: CDR1 SGHTA, CDR2 FQGNSA. V was shortened by 5 bases and J by 4 bases, with 5 bases between the two germline ends. CDR3 DNA: TGTGCCAGCAGCCCTGGCACTGAAGCTTTCTTT. Amino acids: CASSPGTEAFF. Full variable domain (outside the CDR3, taken from reference TRBV7-2 and TRBJ1-1): GAGVSQSPSNKVTEKGKDVELRCDPISGHTALYWYRQSLGQGLEFLIYFQGNSAPDKSGLPSDRFSAERTGGSVSTLTIQRTQQEDSAVYLCASSPGTEAFFGQGTRLTVV.

This clone was seen only a few times. V gene TRBV30 combines with J gene TRBJ1-1, with a possible D match to TRBD1 (6 bases). The length of the CDR3 is 12 residues. Germline loops: CDR1 GTSNPN, CDR2 SVGIG (reference sequence). Trimming took off 0 bases at V and 6 bases at J, with 8 bases between the two ends. CDR3 sequence: CAWSVGGAEAFF. CDR3 nucleotides: TGTGCCTGGAGTGTAGGGGGTGCTGAAGCTTTCTTT.

There are a few counts of this clone. This rearrangement joins TRBV7-2 to TRBJ1-1; possible D gene TRBD1, 6 bases. The germline V gene has CDR1 SGHTA and CDR2 FQGNSA. Trimming cost V 5 bases and J 3 bases, with 16 bases left between them. This CDR3 is built from 15 residues. DNA for the CDR3: TGTGCCAGCAGCCGACAGACAGGTCTTTACACTGAAGCTTTCTTT. Translating it yields CASSRQTGLYTEAFF.

The rearrangement uses TRBV4-3 and TRBJ1-1; D may be TRBD1 (5 bases). The V gene's germline CDR1 is LGHNA and CDR2 YSLEER. The CDR3 consists of 17 residues. Trimming removed 1 base at V and 4 bases at J, with 19 bases between. The CDR3 here is CASSQARVGRGSTEAFF. The CDR3 region has the DNA TGCGCCAGCAGCCAAGCTCGAGTGGGGCGCGGCAGCACTGAAGCTTTCTTT.

The chain combines TRBV28 with TRBJ2-7, with D maybe TRBD1 (6 bases). Germline-derived CDR1 and CDR2 are MDHEN and SYDVKM. This CDR3 is 13 amino acids long. The V gene lost 6 bases and the J gene lost 4 bases, with 13 bases spanning the gap. CDR3 amino acids: CASRDRTRYEQYF. In DNA, the CDR3 is TGTGCCAGCAGAGACAGGACCCGATACGAGCAGTACTTC.